The present T cell receptor beta chain was sequenced within a study of T cell responses to AZD1222 COVID-19 vaccine. Study findings and constraints: Recipients of two AZD1222 doses showed rising Spike-specific TCR breadth and depth.

Trimming took 1 base from V and 8 from J, leaving 8 bases between them. The CDR3 has 12 residues. CDR1 and CDR2 from the germline V gene are LNHDA and SQIVND (reference sequence). Notes on this clone: Its antigen is not known.

The data were produced by immunoSEQ multiplex PCR, yet TCRdb's version contains in-frame clones alone and is incomplete. Counted here are about 98,000 clones, about 85% occurring once; the ten biggest clones make up 5%. The origin of this receptor is an adult in good health. This specimen consisted of peripheral blood, obtained on day 0 of AZD1222 vaccination. The chain has TRBV19 and TRBJ1-1; D gene uncertain. The CDR3, as DNA: TGTGCCAGTAGTATAGGTGAGCTGGAAGCTTTCTTT. Translated: CASSIGELEAFF.